This record concerns one T cell receptor (beta chain) sequence. The sample is drawn from a study of blood T cell repertoires in COVID-19. How the authors handled the data: It was from reference gene primer amplification that nucleated cell counts were estimated. Libraries were prepared by immunoSEQ multiplex PCR; TCRdb keeps only in-frame clonotypes and omits some of them. V and J calls and clone size come straight from that table; D and trimming were deduced from the DNA. This table holds about 110,000 clones, 87% found once. Germline CDR1 reads MNHNY; CDR2 reads SVGAGI (reference sequence). V shed 2 bases and J 5 bases; nucleotides not matched to a gene: 3. CDR3 length: 13 residues.

The chain recombines TRBV6-6 with TRBJ2-7, with 7 bases aligning to TRBD2. The specimen was peripheral blood. This sequence was found in a human donor in a cohort sampled during active COVID-19. CDR3 region: CASSYRGVDEQYF. CDR3 nucleotides: TGTGCCAGCAGTTACCGGGGGGTAGACGAGCAGTACTTC.